The source of this T cell receptor (beta chain) is a study of cytomegalovirus exposure and HLA in healthy donors. Study at large: Some 77 million unique TCRs from HLA-typed donors were held in an early release of data. Study-wide points: Cytomegalovirus-associated TCR beta chains were listed, numbering approximately 150.

Primers for the PCR totalled 60 Vbeta and 13 Jbeta. Assay: immunoSEQ multiplex PCR; the TCRdb copy retains only in-frame clones and omits some. The repertoire includes 100,000 to 150,000 clones, about 80% of them detected once, and 2.5% to 3.5% sits in the top ten. This clone has a single count. Its specificity is unknown. Germline lookup yields CDR1 SGHTA and CDR2 FQGNSA. V trimming: 5 bases; J trimming: 7 bases; junction bases outside the gene matches: 7. The CDR3 has 14 amino acids. The chain couples TRBV7-2 to TRBJ1-2; 10 nucleotides align to TRBD1. The sequence came from a woman in her fifties or sixties in good health and CMV-seronegative. Sequencing used PBMCs. Here the CDR3 reads CASSTTGGVRGYTF. The CDR3 region has the DNA TGTGCCAGCAGCACGACAGGGGGCGTCCGTGGCTACACCTTC.